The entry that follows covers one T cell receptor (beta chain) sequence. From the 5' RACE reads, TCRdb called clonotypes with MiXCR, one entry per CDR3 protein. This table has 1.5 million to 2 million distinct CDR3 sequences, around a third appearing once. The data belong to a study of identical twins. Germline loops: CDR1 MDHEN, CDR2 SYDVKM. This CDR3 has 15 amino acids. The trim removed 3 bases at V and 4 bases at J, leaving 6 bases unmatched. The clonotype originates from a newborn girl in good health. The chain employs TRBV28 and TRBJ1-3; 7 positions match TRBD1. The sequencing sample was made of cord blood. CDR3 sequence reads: CASSLMDRPGNTIYF. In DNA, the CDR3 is TGTGCCAGCAGTTTGATGGACAGGCCCGGAAACACCATATATTTT.